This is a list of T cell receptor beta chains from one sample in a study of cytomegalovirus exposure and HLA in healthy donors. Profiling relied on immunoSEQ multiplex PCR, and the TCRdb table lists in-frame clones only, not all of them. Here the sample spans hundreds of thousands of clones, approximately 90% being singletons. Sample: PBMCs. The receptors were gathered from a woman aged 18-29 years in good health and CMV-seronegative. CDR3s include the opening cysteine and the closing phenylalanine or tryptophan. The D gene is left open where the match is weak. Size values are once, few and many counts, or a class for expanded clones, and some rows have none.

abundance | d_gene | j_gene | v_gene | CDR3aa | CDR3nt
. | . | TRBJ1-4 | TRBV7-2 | CASTPPGSEKLFF | TGTGCCAGCACCCCTCCAGGATCCGAAAAACTGTTTTTT
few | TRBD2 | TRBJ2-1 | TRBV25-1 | CASSTKRESSYNEQFF | TGTGCCAGCAGTACCAAGCGGGAAAGCTCCTACAATGAGCAGTTCTTC
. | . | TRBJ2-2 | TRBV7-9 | CASSLVSTGELFF | TGTGCCAGCAGCTTAGTGAGCACCGGGGAGCTGTTTTTT
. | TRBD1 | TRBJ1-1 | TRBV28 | CATKAPGQLNTEAFF | TGTGCCACCAAAGCACCGGGACAGTTGAACACTGAAGCTTTCTTT
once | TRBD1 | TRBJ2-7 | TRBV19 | CASTPRGTGTYEQYF | TGTGCCAGTACCCCCCGCGGGACAGGTACCTACGAGCAGTACTTC
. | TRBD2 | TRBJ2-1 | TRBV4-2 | CASSQEWTSGRGKFF | TGTGCCAGCAGCCAAGAATGGACTAGCGGGAGAGGAAAGTTCTTC
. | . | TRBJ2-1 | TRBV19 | CASSPRRILYNEQFF | TGTGCCAGTAGTCCTCGGAGGATCCTCTACAATGAGCAGTTCTTC
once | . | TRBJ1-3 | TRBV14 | CASSHPGSHSGNTIYF | TGTGCCAGCAGCCACCCGGGGTCTCACTCTGGAAACACCATATATTTT
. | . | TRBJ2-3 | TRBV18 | CASSPGGTTDTQYF | TGTGCCAGCTCACCGGGCGGGACCACAGATACGCAGTATTTT
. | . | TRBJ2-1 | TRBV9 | CASSPLDGGRSEQFF | TGTGCCAGCAGCCCGTTGGACGGGGGGCGGAGTGAGCAGTTCTTC
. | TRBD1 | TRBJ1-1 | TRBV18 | CASSPNQGDTEAFF | TGTGCCAGCTCACCCAACCAGGGGGATACTGAAGCTTTCTTT
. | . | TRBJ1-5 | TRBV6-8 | CASSRWNQPQHF | TGTGCCAGCAGTCGGTGGAATCAGCCCCAGCATTTT
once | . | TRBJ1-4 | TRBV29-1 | CSAMGQLEEKLFF | TGCAGCGCAATGGGCCAGTTGGAAGAAAAACTGTTTTTT
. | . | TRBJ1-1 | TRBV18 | CASSPRPDMNTEAFF | TGTGCCAGCTCACCACGGCCAGACATGAACACTGAAGCTTTCTTT
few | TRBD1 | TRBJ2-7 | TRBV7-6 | CASSPTGGSTYEQYF | TGTGCCAGCAGCCCGACAGGGGGCAGCACCTACGAGCAGTACTTC
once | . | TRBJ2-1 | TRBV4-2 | CASSQDPTGSSYNEQFF | TGTGCCAGCAGCCAAGACCCAACGGGGAGCTCCTACAATGAGCAGTTCTTC
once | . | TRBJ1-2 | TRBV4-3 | CASSQGSSGIYGYTF | TGCGCCAGCAGCCAAGGTTCCTCAGGGATCTATGGCTACACCTTC
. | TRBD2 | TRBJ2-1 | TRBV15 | CATVKTSGSLDEQFF | TGTGCCACCGTAAAGACTAGCGGGAGCTTGGATGAGCAGTTCTTC
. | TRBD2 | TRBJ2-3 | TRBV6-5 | CASRHLGLAADTQYF | TGTGCCAGCAGACACCTGGGACTAGCGGCAGATACGCAGTATTTT
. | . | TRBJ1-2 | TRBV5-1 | CASSLTGTVYGYTF | TGCGCCAGCAGCTTGACAGGGACCGTTTATGGCTACACCTTC
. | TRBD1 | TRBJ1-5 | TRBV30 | CAWSEQGWEPQHF | TGTGCCTGGAGCGAACAGGGGTGGGAGCCCCAGCATTTT
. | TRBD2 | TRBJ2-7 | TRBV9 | CASSTSVGYEQYF | TGTGCCAGCTCTACTAGCGTGGGGTACGAGCAGTACTTC
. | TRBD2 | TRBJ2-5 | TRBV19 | CASRIAGGRETQYF | TGTGCCAGTAGGATAGCGGGGGGGCGAGAGACCCAGTACTTC
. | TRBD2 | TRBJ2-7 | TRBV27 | CASKNSGRGYEQYF | TGTGCCAGCAAAAATAGCGGGAGGGGATACGAGCAGTACTTC
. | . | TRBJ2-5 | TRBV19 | CASQSQGETQYF | TGTGCCAGCCAGTCTCAGGGGGAGACCCAGTACTTC
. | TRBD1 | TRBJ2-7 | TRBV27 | CASSLGTGSYEQYF | TGTGCCAGCAGTTTAGGGACAGGATCCTACGAGCAGTACTTC
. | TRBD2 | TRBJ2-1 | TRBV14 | CASSPLAGRVGEQFF | TGTGCCAGCAGCCCACTAGCGGGAAGAGTAGGGGAGCAGTTCTTC
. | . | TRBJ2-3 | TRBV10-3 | CAIAGLDTDTQYF | TGTGCCATCGCGGGATTGGATACAGATACGCAGTATTTT
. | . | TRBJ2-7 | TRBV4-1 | CASSYRGGGYEQYF | TGCGCCAGCAGCTATAGGGGGGGAGGCTACGAGCAGTACTTC
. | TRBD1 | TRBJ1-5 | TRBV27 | CASSAGQRRNQPQHF | TGTGCCAGCAGTGCGGGACAGCGGCGCAATCAGCCCCAGCATTTT
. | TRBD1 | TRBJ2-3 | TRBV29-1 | CSETTGSTDTQYF | TGCAGCGAAACGACAGGGAGCACAGATACGCAGTATTTT
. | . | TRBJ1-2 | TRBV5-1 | CASSLKETNYGYTF | TGCGCCAGCAGCTTGAAGGAGACTAACTATGGCTACACCTTC
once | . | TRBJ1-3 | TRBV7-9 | CASSLTSSGNTIYF | TGTGCCAGCAGCTTAACGAGCTCTGGAAACACCATATATTTT
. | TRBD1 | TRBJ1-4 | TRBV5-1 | CASSLDPTGENEKLFF | TGCGCCAGCAGCTTGGATCCGACAGGGGAAAATGAAAAACTGTTTTTT
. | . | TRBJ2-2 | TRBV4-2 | CASSQGHQKRTGELFF | TGTGCCAGCAGCCAAGGACACCAGAAGCGGACCGGGGAGCTGTTTTTT
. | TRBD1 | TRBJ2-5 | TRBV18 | CASSPDRGETQYF | TGTGCCAGCTCACCAGACAGGGGGGAGACCCAGTACTTC
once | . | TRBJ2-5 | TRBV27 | CASSYSQGSETQYF | TGTGCCAGCAGTTACAGTCAGGGGTCAGAGACCCAGTACTTC
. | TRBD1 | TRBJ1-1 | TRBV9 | CASSTTGGSSLNTEAFF | TGTGCCAGCAGCACCACAGGGGGGTCTAGCTTGAACACTGAAGCTTTCTTT
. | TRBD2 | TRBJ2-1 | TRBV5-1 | CASTLAGGNNEQFF | TGCGCCAGCACCCTAGCGGGGGGAAACAATGAGCAGTTCTTC
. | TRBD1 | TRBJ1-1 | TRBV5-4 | CASSPPSGTVNTEAFF | TGTGCCAGCAGCCCCCCCTCCGGGACAGTTAACACTGAAGCTTTCTTT
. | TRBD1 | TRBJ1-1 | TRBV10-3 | CAISGDRGTEAFF | TGTGCCATCAGTGGGGACAGGGGGACTGAAGCTTTCTTT